These 15 T cell receptor beta chains originate from one sample sequenced in a study of T cell changes during pregnancy in multiple sclerosis. Assay: immunoSEQ multiplex PCR; the TCRdb copy retains only in-frame clones and omits some. Of approximately 31,000 clones in the sample, more than 85% were seen once. The sample was CD4+ T cells from peripheral blood mononuclear cells, taken in the second trimester of pregnancy. The receptors shown here come from a female donor with multiple sclerosis, enrolled in a pregnancy study.

The CDR3 nucleotides read TGTGCCAGCAGTGAAGGAAGTCTGGACAGCTATGGCTACACCTTC. Translated, it gives CASSEGSLDSYGYTF. The V and J genes are TRBV2 and TRBJ1-2; D is possibly TRBD1 (6 bases). The CDR3 runs to 15 residues. V dropped 1 base and J dropped 4 bases, with 13 bases sitting between them. Per the germline V gene, CDR1 is SNHLY and CDR2 is FYNNEI.

This clone turned up a few times. J is TRBJ2-3 and V is TRBV1; no DNA check was done on the table's D call, TRBD1. TRBV1 is noted as a pseudogene. The CDR3 covers 16 residues. DNA of the CDR3: TGCACCAGCAGCCCCCCCGGACAGGTCTGGGGCGGTACGCAGTATTTT. Its protein is CTSSPPGQVWGGTQYF.

The CDR3 sequence: CASRSVGLADLNEQFF. CDR3 in DNA: TGCGCCAGCAGATCTGTGGGGCTCGCGGACCTCAATGAGCAGTTCTTC. The chain combines TRBV5-1 with TRBJ2-1; D might be TRBD1 (5 bases). Germline lookup yields CDR1 SGHRS and CDR2 YFSETQ. Trimming removed 5 bases from V and 6 bases from J, with 21 bases in between. The CDR3 length is 16 residues.

The CDR3 loop is CASSVGGSGKREQFF. The CDR3 coding sequence is TGTGCCAGCAGCGTAGGTGGTAGCGGGAAAAGGGAGCAGTTCTTC. The gene calls are TRBV9 and TRBJ2-1; TRBD2 agrees at 8 bases. This CDR3 is 15 amino acids long. Losses at the gene ends were 0 bases for V and 10 bases for J; bases not matched to a gene: 9. CDR1 is SGDLS, CDR2 YYNGEE, per germline.

The CDR3 region has the DNA TGCAGTGCTAGGACGGGAGCTTTCTTT. It codes for CSARTGAFF. This chain connects TRBV20-1 to TRBJ1-1; no clear D. The V end lost 3 bases, the J end lost 10 bases, and 6 bases lay between the germline ends. Looked up from germline, CDR1 is DFQATT and CDR2 is SNEGSKA (reference sequence). This CDR3 is built from 9 residues.

The V and J genes are TRBV2 and TRBJ1-5, with 9 bases matching TRBD1. The CDR3 contains 14 residues. Looked up from germline, CDR1 is SNHLY and CDR2 is FYNNEI. J was trimmed by 5 bases and V by 10 bases; bases with no gene match: 9. Here the CDR3 reads CATSRTGEDQPQHF. The CDR3 DNA is TGTGCCACATCGAGGACAGGGGAAGATCAGCCCCAGCATTTT.

V gene TRBV4-3 combines with J gene TRBJ2-5; D is possibly TRBD2 (5 bases). Between the trimmed V and J ends, which lost 0 bases and 2 bases, there was a span of 13 bases. This CDR3 spans 16 amino acids. Germline V CDR1 and CDR2: LGHNA, YSLEER. The CDR3 sequence: CASSQDLGVSQETQYF. The CDR3 coding sequence is TGCGCCAGCAGCCAAGATTTGGGAGTCTCACAAGAGACCCAGTACTTC.

This clone was picked up one time. This rearrangement joins TRBV7-9 to TRBJ2-7; TRBD1 agrees at 9 bases. CDR3 length: 14 amino acids. With 4 bases clipped from V and 7 bases from J, the junction kept 8 bases outside the gene matches. The germline V gene has CDR1 SEHNR and CDR2 FQNEAQ (reference sequence). The CDR3 DNA follows: TGTGCCAGCAGCTCAGACAGGGGGGGAATGGAGCAGTACTTC. This gives the protein CASSSDRGGMEQYF.

The chain carries TRBV6-1 and TRBJ1-1; TRBD1 might be the D (5 bases). The CDR3 extends over 13 amino acids. The V gene's germline CDR1 is MNHNS and CDR2 SASEGT. Deletions cut 3 bases from V and 1 base from J, with 6 bases between. CDR3 protein: CASSDGGNTEAFF. CDR3 bases: TGTGCCAGCAGTGACGGGGGGAACACTGAAGCTTTCTTT.

V and J are TRBV7-7 and TRBJ2-1; the match to TRBD1 covers 10 bases. With 5 bases clipped from V and 3 bases from J, the junction kept 1 base outside the gene matches. Germline-derived CDR1 and CDR2 are SSHAT and FNYEAQ (reference sequence). The CDR3 is 14 residues long. The CDR3 region has the DNA TGTGCCAGCAGCCGGGACAGGGGCTACAATGAGCAGTTCTTC. Translated, it gives CASSRDRGYNEQFF.

V gene TRBV18 combines with J gene TRBJ2-3; 12 bases align to TRBD2. Germline CDR1 and CDR2: KGHSH and LQKENI. The CDR3 spans 20 residues. V trimming: 6 bases; J trimming: 1 base; junction bases outside the gene matches: 17. CDR3 sequence: CASSPTLRTSGTPGTDTQYF. The CDR3 nucleotides are TGTGCCAGCTCTCCAACTTTAAGGACTAGCGGGACGCCAGGCACAGATACGCAGTATTTT.

This chain joins TRBV11-2 and TRBJ1-1; D remains unclear. Per the germline V gene, CDR1 is SGHAT and CDR2 is FQNNGV. CDR3 length: 16 amino acids. The ends were cut back, 4 bases at V and 4 bases at J, with 19 bases in the middle. The DNA of the CDR3 is TGTGCCAGCAGCTCTACATCTATCGGGATCCGCACTGAAGCTTTCTTT. Translating gives CASSSTSIGIRTEAFF.

This sequence joins TRBV7-2 and TRBJ2-2; D gene uncertain. There are 14 residues in the CDR3. Germline V gene sequence: CDR1 SGHTA, CDR2 FQGNSA. The germline V and J ends were trimmed by 3 bases and 1 base, with 6 bases remaining between them. This chain's CDR3 is CASSFQLNTGELFF. CDR3 in DNA: TGTGCCAGCAGCTTTCAATTGAACACCGGGGAGCTGTTTTTT.

This clone was found once. The CDR3 is CASSQARLAASYEQYF. DNA for the CDR3: TGTGCCAGCTCACAAGCGAGACTAGCGGCCTCCTACGAGCAGTACTTC. The chain links TRBV18 to TRBJ2-7; 9 positions match TRBD2. Trimming at V came to 4 bases and at J to 0 bases, leaving 7 bases not matched to a gene. The CDR3 has 16 amino acids. CDR1 and CDR2 from the germline V gene are KGHSH and LQKENI.

This chain links TRBV2 with TRBJ2-2; 9 positions agree with TRBD2. Germline-derived CDR1 and CDR2 are SNHLY and FYNNEI. The CDR3 has 14 amino acids. V was clipped by 6 bases and J by 7 bases; unmatched bases: 6. The CDR3: CASSVAGVDGELFF. The CDR3 DNA follows: TGTGCCAGCAGCGTAGCGGGAGTGGACGGGGAGCTGTTTTTT.